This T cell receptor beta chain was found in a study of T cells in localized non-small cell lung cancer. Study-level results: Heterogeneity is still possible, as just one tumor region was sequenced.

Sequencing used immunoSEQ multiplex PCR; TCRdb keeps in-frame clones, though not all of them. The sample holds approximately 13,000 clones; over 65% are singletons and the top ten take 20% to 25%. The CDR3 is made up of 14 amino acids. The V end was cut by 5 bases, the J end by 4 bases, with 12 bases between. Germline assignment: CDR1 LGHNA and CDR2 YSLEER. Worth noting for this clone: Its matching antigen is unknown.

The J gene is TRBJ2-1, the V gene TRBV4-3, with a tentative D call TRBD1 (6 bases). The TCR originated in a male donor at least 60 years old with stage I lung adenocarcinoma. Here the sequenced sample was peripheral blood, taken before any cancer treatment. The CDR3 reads CASSSGTQYNEQFF. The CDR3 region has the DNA TGCGCCAGCAGCTCCGGGACACAATACAATGAGCAGTTCTTC.